Listed here are 11 T cell receptor beta chains from one sample, sequenced in a study of technical replicates of blood from a few donors. Libraries were prepared by immunoSEQ multiplex PCR; TCRdb keeps only in-frame clonotypes and omits some of them. Altogether around 80,000 clones are present, around 89% being singletons, with the ten largest covering about 0.41%. Specimen: T cells isolated from PBMCs. These receptors were taken from a human donor in good health.

This chain joins TRBV18 and TRBJ2-3; 8 nucleotides align to TRBD2. This CDR3 is 17 amino acids long. Germline V gives CDR1 KGHSH, CDR2 LQKENI. Trimming cost V 4 bases and J 3 bases; bases outside gene matches: 12. The CDR3 loop reads CASSLPRAGAGTDTQYF. In DNA, the CDR3 is TGTGCCAGCTCACTTCCTCGAGCGGGAGCGGGAACAGATACGCAGTATTTT.

The chain uses TRBV25-1 and TRBJ2-7; no definite D call. Germline-derived CDR1 and CDR2 are MGHDK and SYGVNS. The V gene lost 4 bases and the J gene lost 3 bases, with 4 bases spanning the gap. This CDR3 contains 11 residues. The CDR3 reads CASSGYYEQYF. The CDR3 DNA reads as TGTGCCAGCAGTGGTTACTACGAGCAGTACTTC.

The rearrangement joins TRBV6-1 to TRBJ1-5, with D maybe TRBD1 (6 bases). The germline V gene has CDR1 MNHNS and CDR2 SASEGT. This CDR3 is 14 amino acids long. V lost 8 bases, J lost 7 bases, and 18 bases lay in between. CDR3 in DNA: TGTGCCAGCTCGAAAGAGAACAGGGTCCAGCCCCAGCATTTT. The encoded protein is CASSKENRVQPQHF.

CDR3 residues: CASGLGGGNYNEQFF. The CDR3 DNA follows: TGTGCTAGTGGTTTGGGCGGGGGGAATTACAATGAGCAGTTCTTC. This sequence joins TRBV12-5 and TRBJ2-1, with TRBD2 identical over 8 bases. V gave up 1 base and J gave up 4 bases; unmatched junction bases: 3. CDR3 length: 15 amino acids. CDR1 and CDR2 (germline): LGHNT, FRNRAP.

This chain uses TRBV4-1 with TRBJ2-7; weak D call: TRBD2 (6 bases). The CDR3 loop spans 14 amino acids. CDR1 is MGHRA, CDR2 YSYEKL, per germline. V gave up 6 bases and J gave up 2 bases, with 14 bases separating them. The CDR3 DNA reads as TGCGCCAGCAGGAGGATTAGCGGAACCTACGAGCAGTACTTC. Encoded protein: CASRRISGTYEQYF.

This chain uses TRBV27 with TRBJ2-7; weak D call: TRBD2 (6 bases). Germline values: CDR1 MNHEY, CDR2 SMNVEV (reference sequence). The CDR3 totals 14 residues. Trimming left V 5 bases short and J 0 bases short, with 11 bases between. CDR3 in amino acids: CASSLLATSYEQYF. In nucleotides, the CDR3 is TGTGCCAGCAGTCTCCTAGCGACCTCCTACGAGCAGTACTTC.

V is TRBV7-2 and J is TRBJ2-3, with a tentative D call TRBD1 (6 bases). The CDR3 contains 15 residues. Trimming removed 5 bases from V and 1 base from J, with 13 bases in between. Looked up from germline, CDR1 is SGHTA and CDR2 is FQGNSA. The CDR3 nucleotides read TGTGCCAGCAGCCCTAGACAGGCGGGCACAGATACGCAGTATTTT. This sequence encodes CASSPRQAGTDTQYF.

V and J are TRBV7-6 and TRBJ2-7; a possible D gene is TRBD1 (5 bases). Per germline, CDR1 SGHVS and CDR2 FNYEAQ. The CDR3 is 14 amino acids. The V end was cut by 6 bases, the J end by 6 bases, with 18 bases between. Written as DNA, the CDR3 is TGTGCCAGCAGATCTACAGGCGGTAATCCCGAGCAGTACTTC. Amino acids: CASRSTGGNPEQYF.

V usage is TRBV13 and J usage is TRBJ1-2, with 9 bases aligning to TRBD1. The ends lost 5 bases at V and 3 bases at J; junction bases unmatched: 7. Looked up from germline, CDR1 is PRHDT and CDR2 is FYEKMQ (reference sequence). CDR3 length: 15 residues. CDR3: CASSDWDREDYGYTF. DNA for the CDR3: TGTGCCAGCAGCGACTGGGACAGGGAAGACTATGGCTACACCTTC.

This clone was counted between two and nine times. This sequence joins TRBV19 and TRBJ2-7; tentatively, D is TRBD1 (5 bases). Germline V gene data show CDR1 as LNHDA and CDR2 as SQIVND (reference sequence). V was clipped by 4 bases and J by 4 bases, with 11 bases between them. The CDR3 consists of 13 residues. The CDR3 sequence is CASSKTDRYEQYF. The DNA for the CDR3 is TGTGCCAGTAGTAAGACAGATCGATACGAGCAGTACTTC.

The chain employs TRBV27 and TRBJ2-7; D might be TRBD1 (6 bases). Germline CDR1 and CDR2: MNHEY and SMNVEV (reference sequence). Trimming shortened V by 4 bases and J by 1 base, and 11 bases separated the two germline ends. CDR3 length: 14 amino acids. In nucleotides, the CDR3 is TGTGCCAGCAGTTCCAAGGGGACATCCTACGAGCAGTACTTC. Residues: CASSSKGTSYEQYF.